The entry that follows covers one T cell receptor beta chain sequence. It has no known antigen specificity. No base quality values were provided; no much bigger clone lies one nucleotide off. These data originate in a study of T cells in Graves' hyperthyroidism and ophthalmopathy (dated by TCRdb to the late 2010s). Regarding the research as a whole: Peripheral blood samples were taken at initial diagnosis, before any treatment was given. The study also compared thyroid tissue and blood T-cell repertoires from more than five Graves' hyperthyroidism patients. The paper describes TCR Vbeta CDR3 sequencing of 120 to 150 peripheral blood samples, made up of roughly 40 ophthalmopathy patients, approximately 76 hyperthyroidism patients and roughly 17 progressor patients. TCR V-J signatures able to tell the groups apart were searched for in a discovery cohort of 95 or so patients, of whom roughly 42 had Graves' ophthalmopathy and around 56 had stable Graves' hyperthyroidism. For training and testing, the 100 or so patients in the discovery cohort were randomly divided in a 7:3 ratio. Once sampling was done, hyperthyroidism patients were given methimazole at a starting dose of 30 mg daily, whereas ophthalmopathy patients were given high-dose intravenous methylprednisolone. Whether ophthalmopathy could be predicted prospectively was tested in an independent validation cohort made up of fewer than 20 hyperthyroidism patients plus 17 patients who later progressed to ophthalmopathy. The paper's findings and limits, for the study overall: In validation, the model predicted progression to ophthalmopathy a median of about 6.5 months before onset, with over 60% sensitivity and 72.22% specificity. Most expanded thyroid clonotypes (frequency above 0.001) were also detected in blood, a finding suggesting that blood repertoires may reflect thyroid immune responses. In cross-validation, a model built on a 13 V-J signature told ophthalmopathy apart from stable hyperthyroidism with under 90% sensitivity and about 81% specificity, and in testing the same model reached 80%/75%. Sample size was not statistically predetermined, and investigators were not blinded to group allocation.

In the ophthalmopathy patients, disease was moderately to severely active, with a Clinical Activity Score of 3 or more, a NOSPECS grade of 4 or more, and a duration of less than 3 months. Exclusion was applied to patients with uncontrolled infections, other autoimmune diseases, pregnancy or lactation. Diagnoses relied on clinical symptoms, serum thyroxine and TRAb, thyroid ultrasound and orbital computed tomography. PBMCs were separated from approximately 9.9 ml of fresh peripheral blood using Ficoll-Paque density gradient centrifugation. Total RNA was extracted with Trizol reagent, and quality was checked on an Agilent 2100 Bioanalyzer. CDR1 and CDR2 were assigned from the germline V gene (reference sequence) as LGHDT and YNNKEL. The CDR3 runs 17 amino acids, cysteine and phenylalanine included. Kept here is only the CDR3 DNA, which spans 51 bases and is read in frame from base 1. The germline V and J ends show losses of 4 bases and 5 bases respectively, and no gene match explains 11 bases of the junction.

The TCR beta CDR3 regions were amplified from RNA transcripts. The TCR CDR3 was subjected to a first round of RT-PCR using the HTBI primer set and the Qiagen OneStep RT-PCR kit. Libraries were constructed in a second round of multiplex PCR, after which size selection and purification were performed. Libraries were sequenced paired-end with 100 bp reads on an Illumina HiSeq2000. Regarding the original processing steps: SOAPnuke was used to process the raw data, removing reads that contained adapters or uncalled bases, had a mean Phred below 15, or lacked an exact match to the constant primer or identifier. COPE v1.2.5 was used to merge high-quality paired reads, and clonotypes were defined as unique nucleotide sequences. MiTCR v1.1 was used to align the clonotypes against IMGT TRBV, TRBD and TRBJ reference segments. Only V-J combinations with frequency above 0.0001, covering about 99% of repertoires, were analysed. The TCS score was defined as F50 (clonal expansion) divided by E x V (chaos), with BLOSUM62-based TCRdist calculated between CDR3 peptides within each V-J. Welch's t-statistics and random forest reduced 450 to 600 V-J features to under 15, which were used in a naive Bayes classifier (R e1071). The public sequencing data were trimmed at Q25 with fastp and processed into clonotypes with MiXCR by TCRdb, which kept only in-frame beta chains. Duplicate CDR3 protein sequences are folded into a single record with the most common DNA and genes. These V and J calls rely on TCRdb rather than the paper's analysis. A total of 250,000 to 300,000 distinct CDR3 sequences appear in this sample, roughly 19% of them only once. Roughly 39% of the sample is in the top ten clones.

The sequenced sample was blood. This TCR derives from a man aged 50 to 59 with Graves' ophthalmopathy. Recombination linked TRBV3-1 to TRBJ2-3; 11 central nucleotides agree with TRBD1. This receptor carries the CDR3 CASSRTPGTGGIDTQYF. The DNA sequence is TGTGCCAGCAGCCGGACGCCCGGGACAGGGGGGATAGATACGCAGTATTTT.